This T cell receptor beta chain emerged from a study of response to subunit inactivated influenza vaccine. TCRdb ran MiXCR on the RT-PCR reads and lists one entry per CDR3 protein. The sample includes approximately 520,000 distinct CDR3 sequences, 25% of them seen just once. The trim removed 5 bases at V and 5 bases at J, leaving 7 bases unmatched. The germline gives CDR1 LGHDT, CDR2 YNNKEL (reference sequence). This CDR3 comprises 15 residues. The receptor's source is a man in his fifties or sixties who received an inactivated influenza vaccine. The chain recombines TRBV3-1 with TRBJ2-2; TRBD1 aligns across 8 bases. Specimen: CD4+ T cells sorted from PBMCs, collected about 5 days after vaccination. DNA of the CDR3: TGTGCCAGCAGCTTTATTGACAGGGGTACCGGGGAGCTGTTTTTT. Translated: CASSFIDRGTGELFF.